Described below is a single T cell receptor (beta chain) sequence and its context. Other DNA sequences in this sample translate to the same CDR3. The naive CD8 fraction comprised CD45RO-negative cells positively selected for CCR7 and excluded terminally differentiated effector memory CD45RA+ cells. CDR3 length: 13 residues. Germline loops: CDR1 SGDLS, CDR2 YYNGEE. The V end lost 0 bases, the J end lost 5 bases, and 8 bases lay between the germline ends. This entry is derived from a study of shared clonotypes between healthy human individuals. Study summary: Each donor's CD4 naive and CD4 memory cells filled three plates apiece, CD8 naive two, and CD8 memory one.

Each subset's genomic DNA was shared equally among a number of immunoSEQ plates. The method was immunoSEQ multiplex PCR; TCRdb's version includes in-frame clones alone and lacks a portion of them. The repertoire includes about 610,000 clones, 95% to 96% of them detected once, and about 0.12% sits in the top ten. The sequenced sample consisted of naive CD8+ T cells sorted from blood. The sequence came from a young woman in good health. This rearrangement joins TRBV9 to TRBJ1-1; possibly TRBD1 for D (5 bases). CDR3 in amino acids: CASSVDRGTEAFF. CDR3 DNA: TGTGCCAGCAGCGTAGATCGGGGGACTGAAGCTTTCTTT.